This is a list of T cell receptor beta chains from one sample in a study of T cells in lung cancer brain metastases. TCRdb keeps only in-frame clones here, not all; method: immunoSEQ multiplex PCR. Found here are 1,200 or so clones, roughly 91% of them singletons; the top ten hold 3% to 4.5%. The sample comprised tumor tissue from a brain metastasis. Receptors originate from a man between 70 and 80 years old with non-small cell lung cancer that had spread to the brain. Each CDR3 is given with its conserved first and last residue. A D gene is named only where the DNA matches it firmly. Clone size is given for some rows only: seen once, a few or many times, or a class if the clone is expanded.

>TRBJ2-2|TRBV4-1|-|-
TGCGCCAGCAGCCAGGCCCTCTTTTCACTAGAGCGCACCGGGGAGCTGTTTTTT
CASSQALFSLERTGELFF
>TRBJ2-3|TRBV18|-|-
TGTGCCAGCTCACCTCTTGTGGGGGGAGATACGCAGTATTTT
CASSPLVGGDTQYF
>TRBJ1-3|TRBV19|-|-
TGTGCCAGTAGTAAGGGACCGGACTCTGGAAACACCATATATTTT
CASSKGPDSGNTIYF
>TRBJ2-7|TRBV14|-|-
TGTGCCAGCAGCCAAGTGCAAGAGCAGTACTTC
CASSQVQEQYF
>TRBJ1-2|TRBV29-1|TRBD1|-
TGCAGCGCACCGGGACAGGGGGCCTATGGCTACACCTTC
CSAPGQGAYGYTF
>TRBJ1-1|TRBV7-2|-|-
TGTGCCAGCAGCTTACATTGGGGGAGTGGAACTGAAGCTTTCTTT
CASSLHWGSGTEAFF
>TRBJ1-5|TRBV5-6|-|few
TGTGCCAGCAGCTTGTCGAGGTGGAGCAATCAGCCCCAGCATTTT
CASSLSRWSNQPQHF
>TRBJ1-1|TRBV5-1|-|-
TGCGCCAGCAGCTTGGGGGACACTGAAGCTTTCTTT
CASSLGDTEAFF
>TRBJ2-2|TRBV6-4|TRBD1|-
TGTGCCAGCAGTGACCCCGACAGGGGGTGGGGTACCGGGGAGCTGTTTTTT
CASSDPDRGWGTGELFF
>TRBJ1-1|TRBV5-6|-|-
TGTGCCAGCAGCTTTTTCGTTGGCACTGAAGCTTTCTTT
CASSFFVGTEAFF
>TRBJ1-1|TRBV30|TRBD1|-
TGTGCCTTCTCGAACAGGGGGAGGACTGAAGCTTTCTTT
CAFSNRGRTEAFF
>TRBJ2-7|TRBV5-1|-|-
TGCGCCAGCAGCTTGACGGGGAGCTCCTACGAGCAGTACTTC
CASSLTGSSYEQYF
>TRBJ2-7|TRBV30|-|-
TGTGCCTGGAGTGTAGGGCGGTTCCTACGAGAGCAGTACTTC
CAWSVGRFLREQYF
>TRBJ1-6|TRBV9|-|-
TGTGCCAGCAGCACCAGTAATTCACCCCTCCACTTT
CASSTSNSPLHF